These 12 T cell receptor beta chains originate from one sample sequenced in a study of human T cells and chemical hapten exposure. TCRdb independently ran MiXCR on the RACE reads; one entry per CDR3 protein. The sample consists of just over 350,000 distinct CDR3 sequences, about 6% of them appearing once. Time point meaning: patch test 2, 6 weeks after DPC sensitization. Treatment defined: therapeutic diphenylcyclopropenone sensitization with weekly scalp DPC. Here the sequenced sample was whole blood, taken in connection with sensitization to the hapten diphenylcyclopropenone (DPC). The receptor set was obtained from a woman aged 18-29 years with alopecia areata. Some clones in this sample may be carry-over from other donors' samples.

This clonotype occurred many times. The chain uses TRBV29-1 and TRBJ1-1, with 7 bases identical to TRBD1. Looked up from germline, CDR1 is SQVTM and CDR2 is ANQGSEA. This CDR3 has 15 amino acids. Germline trimming cut 6 bases from V and 0 bases from J; bases unmatched to any gene: 10. The CDR3 reads CSVGGTDSLNTEAFF. The CDR3 DNA is TGCAGCGTGGGTGGGACAGACTCTTTGAACACTGAAGCTTTCTTT.

This clonotype was seen repeatedly, ten times or more. The chain has TRBV10-2 and TRBJ1-1, with TRBD1 matching 7 bases. This CDR3 is 14 amino acids long. Germline CDR1 is WSHSY and CDR2 is SAAADI. After removal of 11 bases from V and 1 base from J, the junction contained 10 bases not matched to a gene. CDR3 nucleotides: TGCGCCTCCCGACAGGGTAGTACGAACACTGAAGCTTTCTTT. It yields the protein CASRQGSTNTEAFF.

Ten or more counts support this clonotype. This sequence joins TRBV12-3 or TRBV12-4 and TRBJ1-4, with D perhaps matching TRBD1 (5 bases). V lost 5 bases and J 8 bases, leaving 12 bases between the germline ends. This CDR3 region has 13 residues. In DNA, the CDR3 is TGTGCCAGCAGTGCAGGGATTCAGGAAAAACTGTTTTTT. Protein product: CASSAGIQEKLFF.

The rearrangement uses TRBV5-6 and TRBJ1-3; D is unresolved. V was pared by 0 bases and J by 2 bases, with 9 bases between. CDR1 SGHDT and CDR2 YYEEEE come from the germline V gene. The CDR3 is 15 residues long. Here the CDR3 DNA reads TGTGCCAGCAGCTTGGTGGGAGGACCTGGAAACACCATATATTTT. This codes for CASSLVGGPGNTIYF.

This clonotype was seen many times. This chain links TRBV6-5 with TRBJ2-1; 8 bases map to TRBD2. V dropped 6 bases and J dropped 2; count of bases not matched to a gene: 3. The germline gives CDR1 MNHEY, CDR2 SVGAGI. The CDR3 loop spans 14 amino acids. CDR3 DNA sequence: TGTGCCAGCAGCCCGGGACTAGCCTACAATGAGCAGTTCTTC. This encodes CASSPGLAYNEQFF.

This clonotype was counted a few times. The chain employs TRBV2 and TRBJ1-2; no clear D. The CDR3 contains 14 residues. Germline CDR1 reads SNHLY; CDR2 reads FYNNEI. V was clipped by 6 bases and J by 8 bases, with 19 bases between them. CDR3 DNA: TGTGCCAGCAGGGGGATTGACAATTTTTCCGGCTACACCTTC. It yields the protein CASRGIDNFSGYTF.

This clonotype occurred many times. This rearrangement joins TRBV29-1 to TRBJ1-5, with D possibly being TRBD1 (5 bases). The germline gives CDR1 SQVTM, CDR2 ANQGSEA. The CDR3 spans 15 residues. The V and J ends lost 6 bases and 2 bases respectively, with 17 bases between them. This CDR3 is CSVIPGGAGNQPQHF. DNA of the CDR3: TGCAGCGTAATTCCAGGTGGGGCCGGCAATCAGCCCCAGCATTTT.

There are a few counts of this clonotype. The chain employs TRBV5-1 and TRBJ1-6, with 9 positions matching TRBD1. V dropped 4 bases and J dropped 9; count of bases not matched to a gene: 8. The CDR3 runs 15 residues. CDR1 is SGHRS and CDR2 is YFSETQ in the germline V gene. The CDR3 reads CASSLGTGIGSPLHF. The DNA for the CDR3 is TGCGCCAGCAGCCTGGGGACAGGGATCGGTTCACCCCTCCACTTT.

This chain uses TRBV7-9 with TRBJ2-7; TRBD1 is a possible D gene (6 bases). Per the germline V gene, CDR1 is SEHNR and CDR2 is FQNEAQ (reference sequence). The CDR3 spans 15 residues. The germline V and J ends were trimmed by 2 bases and 2 bases, with 13 bases remaining between them. CDR3 coding DNA: TGTGCCAGCAGCTTAAATCCCGACAGGACCTACGAGCAGTACTTC. Encoded protein: CASSLNPDRTYEQYF.

This clonotype was recorded at least ten times. The V and J genes are TRBV20-1 and TRBJ2-1, with TRBD1 as a possible D gene (5 bases). The CDR3 covers 12 residues. Germline CDR1 is DFQATT and CDR2 is SNEGSKA (reference sequence). Between the trimmed V and J ends, which lost 3 bases and 7 bases, there was a span of 10 bases. CDR3 in amino acids: CSASRGHNEQFF. In DNA, the CDR3 is TGCAGTGCTAGTAGGGGCCATAATGAGCAGTTCTTC.

Ten or more counts support this clonotype. The chain recombines TRBV20-1 with TRBJ1-1, with D unresolved. Between the trimmed V and J ends, which lost 5 bases and 0 bases, there was a span of 10 bases. There are 13 residues in the CDR3. Looked up from germline, CDR1 is DFQATT and CDR2 is SNEGSKA (reference sequence). CDR3 sequence (DNA): TGCAGTGCTGGTTCCCTAATGAACACTGAAGCTTTCTTT. The encoded protein is CSAGSLMNTEAFF.

This chain uses TRBV4-1 with TRBJ1-2; D remains ambiguous. The CDR3 sequence is 17 residues long. Germline CDR1 MGHRA, CDR2 YSYEKL. The ends were cut back, 4 bases at V and 0 bases at J, with 18 bases in the middle. The DNA of the CDR3 is TGCGCCAGCAGCCCGTTCGAGGGATCTTATACTAACTATGGCTACACCTTC. Protein product: CASSPFEGSYTNYGYTF.